This T cell receptor (beta chain) is drawn from a study of cytomegalovirus exposure and HLA in healthy donors. Study outcomes and limitations: Among the CMV-associated chains, three were confirmed in vitro as specific for CMV antigens. Cytomegalovirus-associated TCR beta chains were listed, numbering some 150. There were some public TCRs occurring in many donors, but most TCR sequences were rare.

J lost 6 bases, V lost 4 bases, and 9 bases had no gene match. CDR1 SGHRS and CDR2 YFSETQ come from the germline V gene. This CDR3 spans 15 amino acids. Remarks on this clone: Its antigen is undetermined.

Assay: immunoSEQ multiplex PCR; the TCRdb copy retains only in-frame clones and omits some. The table includes roughly 130,000 clones, approximately 85% detected once. J is TRBJ1-4 and V is TRBV5-1; 7 bases match TRBD1. Sequences were obtained from PBMCs. The receptor's source is a woman aged 25 to 39 in good health and CMV-seronegative. The CDR3 region is CASSQQGGAYEKLFF. The CDR3 DNA reads as TGCGCCAGCAGCCAACAAGGGGGCGCTTATGAAAAACTGTTTTTT.